The source of this T cell receptor (beta chain) is a study of tumor-infiltrating lymphocytes in localized non-small cell lung cancer. Study-wide context: From each patient, both tumor and uninvolved lung, non-adjacent to tumor, were sampled.

Sequencing was performed with immunoSEQ multiplex PCR; in TCRdb, only in-frame clones are kept and a portion is missing. The sample shows roughly 13,000 clones, about two thirds of them seen only once. A remark on this clone: The target antigen is unknown.

The CDR3 runs to 13 residues. The germline V gene encodes CDR1 MNHNY and CDR2 SVGAGI (reference sequence). V shed 2 bases, J shed 7 bases, and the junction held 5 bases outside the gene matches. Study-wide findings and caveats: Immunotypes IM1 and IM2 had similar TCR-derived T-cell fractions. TCRbeta sequencing showed higher T cell infiltration in tumors than uninvolved lung. Each assay used a separate piece of the same tissue.

This sequence was found in a human donor with non-small cell lung cancer. Input material: uninvolved lung tissue not adjacent to the tumor. The rearrangement links TRBV6-6 to TRBJ2-7, with 7 bases that match TRBD1. The CDR3: CASSYEGAREQYF. The CDR3 bases are TGTGCCAGCAGTTACGAGGGGGCGAGGGAGCAGTACTTC.